These 4 T cell receptor beta chains came from one sample sequenced in a study of T cell repertoires in cytomegalovirus infection. TCRdb ran MiXCR on the reads and lists one entry per CDR3 protein. This sample has fewer than 250,000 distinct CDR3 sequences; roughly an eighth occur once, and the top ten carry roughly 1.7%. The sequenced sample consisted of PBMCs. Source of these receptors: a human donor in good health (CMV status not recorded). Some clones in this sample may be carry-over from other donors' samples.

This clonotype was recorded at least ten times. The J gene is TRBJ2-3, the V gene TRBV5-6; TRBD2 aligns across 8 bases. The germline gives CDR1 SGHDT, CDR2 YYEEEE. Germline trimming cut 4 bases from V and 6 bases from J; bases unmatched to any gene: 10. The CDR3 is made up of 15 amino acids. CDR3 sequence (DNA): TGTGCCAGCAGCCCGACGGGAGGGGGATGGGATACGCAGTATTTT. It encodes CASSPTGGGWDTQYF. The variable domain in full, completed from reference TRBV5-6 and TRBJ2-3, reads DAGVTQSPTHLIKTRGQQVTLRCSPKSGHDTVSWYQQALGQGPQFIFQYYEEEERQRGNFPDRFSGHQFPNYSSELNVNALLLGDSALYLCASSPTGGGWDTQYFGPGTRLTVL.

This clonotype was seen at least ten times. The chain links TRBV11-2 to TRBJ1-1; 9 bases align to TRBD1. The trim removed 5 bases at V and 1 base at J, leaving 8 bases unmatched. The CDR3 runs 16 residues. Germline CDR1 SGHAT, CDR2 FQNNGV. The CDR3 loop reads CASSIQGARKNTEAFF. CDR3 in DNA: TGTGCCAGCAGCATACAGGGGGCTAGAAAGAACACTGAAGCTTTCTTT. The variable domain in full, with the rest retrieved from reference TRBV11-2 and TRBJ1-1, is EAGVAQSPRYKIIEKRQSVAFWCNPISGHATLYWYQQILGQGPKLLIQFQNNGVVDDSQLPKDRFSAERLKGVDSTLKIQPAKLEDSAVYLCASSIQGARKNTEAFFGQGTRLTVV.

In regard to this clonotype: Mismatch with germline at one junction end may stem from a read error. V is TRBV4-2 and J is TRBJ2-1; 11 nucleotides line up with TRBD2. CDR1 and CDR2 (germline): LGHNA, YNFKEQ. The CDR3 contains 17 residues. CDR3 bases: TGTGACAGCAGCCAAGATCCTCCTAGCGGGGGGTACAATGAGCAGTTCTTC. Protein sequence: CDSSQDPPSGGYNEQFF.

This clonotype was counted at least ten times. This chain connects TRBV12-3 or TRBV12-4 to TRBJ2-5, with TRBD1 identical over 8 bases. The CDR3 totals 13 residues. V trimming: 5 bases; J trimming: 5 bases; junction bases outside the gene matches: 4. The CDR3 spells CASSPGGRETQYF. The CDR3 DNA reads TGTGCCAGCAGTCCAGGGGGCCGTGAGACCCAGTACTTC.